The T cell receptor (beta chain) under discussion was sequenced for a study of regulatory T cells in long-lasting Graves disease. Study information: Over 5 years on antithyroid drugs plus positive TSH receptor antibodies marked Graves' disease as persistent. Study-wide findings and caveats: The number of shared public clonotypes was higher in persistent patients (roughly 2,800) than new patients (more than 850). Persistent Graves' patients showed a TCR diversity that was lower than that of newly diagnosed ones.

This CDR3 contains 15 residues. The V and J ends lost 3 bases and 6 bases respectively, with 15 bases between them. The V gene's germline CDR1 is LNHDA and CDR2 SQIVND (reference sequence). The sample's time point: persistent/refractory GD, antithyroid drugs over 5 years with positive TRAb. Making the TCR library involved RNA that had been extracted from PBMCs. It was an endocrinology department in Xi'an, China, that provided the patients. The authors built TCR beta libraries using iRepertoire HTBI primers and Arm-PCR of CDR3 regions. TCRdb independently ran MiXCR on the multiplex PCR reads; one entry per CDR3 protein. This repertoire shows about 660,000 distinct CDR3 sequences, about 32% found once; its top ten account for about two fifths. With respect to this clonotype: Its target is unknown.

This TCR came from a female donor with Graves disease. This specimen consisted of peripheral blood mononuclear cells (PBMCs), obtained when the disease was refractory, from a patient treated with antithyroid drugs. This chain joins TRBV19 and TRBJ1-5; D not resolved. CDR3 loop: CASSMAGLERQPQHF. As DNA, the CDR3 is TGTGCCAGTAGTATGGCCGGGCTTGAGCGTCAGCCCCAGCATTTT.